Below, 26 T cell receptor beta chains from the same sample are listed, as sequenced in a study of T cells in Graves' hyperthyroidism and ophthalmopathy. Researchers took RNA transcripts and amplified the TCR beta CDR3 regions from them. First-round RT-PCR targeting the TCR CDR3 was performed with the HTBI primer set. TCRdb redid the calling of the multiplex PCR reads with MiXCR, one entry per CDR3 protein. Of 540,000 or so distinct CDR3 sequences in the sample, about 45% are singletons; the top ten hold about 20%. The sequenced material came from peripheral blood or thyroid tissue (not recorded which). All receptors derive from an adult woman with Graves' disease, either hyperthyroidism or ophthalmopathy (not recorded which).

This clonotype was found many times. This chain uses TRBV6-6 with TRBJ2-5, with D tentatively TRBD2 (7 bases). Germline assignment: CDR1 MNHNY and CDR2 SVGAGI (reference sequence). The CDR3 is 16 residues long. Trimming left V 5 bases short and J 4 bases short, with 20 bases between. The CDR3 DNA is TGTGCCAGCAGTGGCTACCTCAGAGGGGGGGGAGAGACCCAGTACTTC. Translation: CASSGYLRGGGETQYF.

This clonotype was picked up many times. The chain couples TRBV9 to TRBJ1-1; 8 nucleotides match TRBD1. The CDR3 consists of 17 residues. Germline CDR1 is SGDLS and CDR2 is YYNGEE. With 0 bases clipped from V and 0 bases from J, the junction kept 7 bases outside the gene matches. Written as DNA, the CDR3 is TGTGCCAGCAGCGTAGGAACAGGGGGGATGGTGAACACTGAAGCTTTCTTT. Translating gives CASSVGTGGMVNTEAFF.

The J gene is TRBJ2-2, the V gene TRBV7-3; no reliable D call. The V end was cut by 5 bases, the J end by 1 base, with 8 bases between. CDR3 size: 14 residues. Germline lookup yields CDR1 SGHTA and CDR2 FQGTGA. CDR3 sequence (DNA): TGTGCCAGCAGCCAAAACATGAACACCGGGGAGCTGTTTTTT. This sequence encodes CASSQNMNTGELFF. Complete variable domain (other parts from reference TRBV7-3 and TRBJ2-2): GAGVSQTPSNKVTEKGKYVELRCDPISGHTALYWYRQSLGQGPEFLIYFQGTGAADDSGLPNDRFFAVRPEGSVSTLKIQRTERGDSAVYLCASSQNMNTGELFFGEGSRLTVL.

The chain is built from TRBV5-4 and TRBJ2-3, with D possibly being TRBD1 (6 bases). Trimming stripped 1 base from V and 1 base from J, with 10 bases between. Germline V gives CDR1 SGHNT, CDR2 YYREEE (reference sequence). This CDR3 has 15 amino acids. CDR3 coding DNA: TGTGCCAGCAGCTTGTCTCCAGGGGGCACAGATACGCAGTATTTT. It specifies CASSLSPGGTDTQYF.

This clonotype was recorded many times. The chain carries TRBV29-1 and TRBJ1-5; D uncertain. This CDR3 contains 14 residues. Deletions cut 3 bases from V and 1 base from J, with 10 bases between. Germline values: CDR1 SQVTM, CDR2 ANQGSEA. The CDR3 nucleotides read TGCAGCGTTGAGTCCCGGAGGAGCAATCAGCCCCAGCATTTT. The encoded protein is CSVESRRSNQPQHF.

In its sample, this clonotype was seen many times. DNA for the CDR3: TGTGCCAGCAGCGGCGGGGGGGCTGGGAATCAGCCCCAGCATTTT. This encodes CASSGGGAGNQPQHF. V usage is TRBV9 and J usage is TRBJ1-5; tentatively, D is TRBD1 (6 bases). Germline V gives CDR1 SGDLS, CDR2 YYNGEE. Trimming shortened V by 3 bases and J by 4 bases, and 14 bases separated the two germline ends. CDR3 length: 15 residues. Full variable domain (outside the CDR3, taken from reference TRBV9 and TRBJ1-5): DSGVTQTPKHLITATGQRVTLRCSPRSGDLSVYWYQQSLDQGLQFLIQYYNGEERAKGNILERFSAQQFPDLHSELNLSSLELGDSALYFCASSGGGAGNQPQHFGDGTRLSIL.

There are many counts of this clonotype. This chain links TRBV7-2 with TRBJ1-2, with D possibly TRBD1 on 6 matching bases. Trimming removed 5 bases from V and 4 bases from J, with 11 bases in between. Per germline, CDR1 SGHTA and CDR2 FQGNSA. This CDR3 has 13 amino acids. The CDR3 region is CASSPGQTYGYTF. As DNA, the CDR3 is TGTGCCAGCAGCCCCGGACAGACCTATGGCTACACCTTC.

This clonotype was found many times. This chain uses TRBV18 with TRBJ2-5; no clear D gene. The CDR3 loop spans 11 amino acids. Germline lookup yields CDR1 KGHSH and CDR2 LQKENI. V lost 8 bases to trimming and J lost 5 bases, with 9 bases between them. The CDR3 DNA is TGTGCCAGCAGTCCTCGGGAGACCCAGTACTTC. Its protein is CASSPRETQYF.

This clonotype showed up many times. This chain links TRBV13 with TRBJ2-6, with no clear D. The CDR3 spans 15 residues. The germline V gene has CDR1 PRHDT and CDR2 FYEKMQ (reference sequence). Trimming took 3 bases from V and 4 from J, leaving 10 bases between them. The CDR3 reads CASSFIGTGANVLTF. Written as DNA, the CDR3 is TGTGCCAGCAGCTTCATCGGTACCGGGGCCAACGTCCTGACTTTC. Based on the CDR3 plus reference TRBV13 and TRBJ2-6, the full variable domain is AAGVIQSPRHLIKEKRETATLKCYPIPRHDTVYWYQQGPGQDPQFLISFYEKMQSDKGSIPDRFSAQQFSDYHSELNMSSLELGDSALYFCASSFIGTGANVLTFGAGSRLTVL.

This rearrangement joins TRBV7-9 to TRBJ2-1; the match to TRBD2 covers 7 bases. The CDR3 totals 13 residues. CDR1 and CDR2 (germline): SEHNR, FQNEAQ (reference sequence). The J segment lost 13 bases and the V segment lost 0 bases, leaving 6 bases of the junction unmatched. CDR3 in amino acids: CASSLAWTRPQFF. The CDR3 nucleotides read TGTGCCAGCAGCTTAGCGTGGACTAGGCCCCAGTTCTTC.

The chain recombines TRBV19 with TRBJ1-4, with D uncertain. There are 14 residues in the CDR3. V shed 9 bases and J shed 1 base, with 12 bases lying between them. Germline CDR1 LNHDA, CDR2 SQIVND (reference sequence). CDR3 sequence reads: CASRRRQTNEKLFF. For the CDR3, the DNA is TGTGCCAGCAGACGACGGCAAACTAATGAAAAACTGTTTTTT. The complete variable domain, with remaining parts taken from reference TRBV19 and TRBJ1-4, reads DGGITQSPKYLFRKEGQNVTLSCEQNLNHDAMYWYRQDPGQGLRLIYYSQIVNDFQKGDIAEGYSVSREKKESFPLTVTSAQKNPTAFYLCASRRRQTNEKLFFGSGTQLSVL.

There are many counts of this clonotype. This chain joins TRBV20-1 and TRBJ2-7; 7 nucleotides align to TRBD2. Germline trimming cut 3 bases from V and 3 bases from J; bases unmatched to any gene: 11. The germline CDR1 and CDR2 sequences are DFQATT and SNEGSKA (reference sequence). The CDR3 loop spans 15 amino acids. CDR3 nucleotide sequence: TGCAGTGCTAGGGGCCTTGCGGGAGTGAACTACGAGCAGTACTTC. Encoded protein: CSARGLAGVNYEQYF.

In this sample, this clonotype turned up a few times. This chain's CDR3 is CASSKTGFTEAFF. CDR3 coding DNA: TGTGCCAGCAGCAAGACAGGGTTCACTGAAGCTTTCTTT. The chain carries TRBV2 and TRBJ1-1, with 7 bases matching TRBD1. The CDR3 has 13 amino acids. In germline, CDR1 is SNHLY, CDR2 FYNNEI. The junction had 5 bases not matched to a gene; V was cut back by 6 bases and J by 4 bases. The variable domain in full, with the rest retrieved from reference TRBV2 and TRBJ1-1, is EPEVTQTPSHQVTQMGQEVILRCVPISNHLYFYWYRQILGQKVEFLVSFYNNEISEKSEIFDDQFSVERPDGSNFTLKIRSTKLEDSAMYFCASSKTGFTEAFFGQGTRLTVV.

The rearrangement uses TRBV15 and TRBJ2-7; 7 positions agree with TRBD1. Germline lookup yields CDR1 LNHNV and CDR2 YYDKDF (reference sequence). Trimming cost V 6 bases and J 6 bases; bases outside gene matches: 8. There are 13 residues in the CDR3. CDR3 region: CATSTDRVGEQYF. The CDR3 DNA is TGTGCCACCAGTACAGACAGGGTCGGCGAGCAGTACTTC.

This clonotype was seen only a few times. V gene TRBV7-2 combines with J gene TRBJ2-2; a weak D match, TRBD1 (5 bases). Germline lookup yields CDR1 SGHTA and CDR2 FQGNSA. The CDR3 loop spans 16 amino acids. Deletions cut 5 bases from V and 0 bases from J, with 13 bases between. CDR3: CASSQTGAPNTGELFF. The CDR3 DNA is TGTGCCAGCAGCCAAACAGGCGCCCCGAACACCGGGGAGCTGTTTTTT.

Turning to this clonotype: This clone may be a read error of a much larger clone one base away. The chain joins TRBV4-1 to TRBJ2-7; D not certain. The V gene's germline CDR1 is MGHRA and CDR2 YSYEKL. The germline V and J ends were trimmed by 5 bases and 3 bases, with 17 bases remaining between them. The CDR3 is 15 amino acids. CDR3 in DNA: TGCGCCAGCAGCAGGCGGTATGCGCTGATCTACGAGCAGTACTTC. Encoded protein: CASSRRYALIYEQYF.

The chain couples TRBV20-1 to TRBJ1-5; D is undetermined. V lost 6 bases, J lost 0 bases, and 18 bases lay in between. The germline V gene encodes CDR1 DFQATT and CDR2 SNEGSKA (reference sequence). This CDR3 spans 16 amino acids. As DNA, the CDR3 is TGCAGTGCAACGACTGCCGAGTTACATAGCAATCAGCCCCAGCATTTT. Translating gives CSATTAELHSNQPQHF.

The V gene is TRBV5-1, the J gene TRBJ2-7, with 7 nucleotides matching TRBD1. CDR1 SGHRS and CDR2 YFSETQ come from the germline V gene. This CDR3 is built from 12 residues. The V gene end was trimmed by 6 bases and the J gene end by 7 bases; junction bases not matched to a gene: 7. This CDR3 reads CASKGSTGEQYF. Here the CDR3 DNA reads TGCGCCAGCAAAGGATCGACAGGGGAGCAGTACTTC.

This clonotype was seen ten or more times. CDR3 loop: CGCRRGDNTEAFF. The CDR3 coding sequence is TGTGGCTGCAGGAGAGGGGACAACACTGAAGCTTTCTTT. The chain is built from TRBV6-5 and TRBJ1-1, with D tentatively TRBD1 (5 bases). The CDR3 extends over 13 amino acids. Germline values: CDR1 MNHEY, CDR2 SVGAGI.

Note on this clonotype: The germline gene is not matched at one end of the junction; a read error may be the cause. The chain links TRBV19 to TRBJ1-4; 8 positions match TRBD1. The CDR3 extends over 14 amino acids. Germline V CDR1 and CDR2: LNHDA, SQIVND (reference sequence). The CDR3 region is CSAVLATGVEKLFF. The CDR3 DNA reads TGCAGCGCCGTACTCGCGACAGGGGTCGAAAAACTGTTTTTT.

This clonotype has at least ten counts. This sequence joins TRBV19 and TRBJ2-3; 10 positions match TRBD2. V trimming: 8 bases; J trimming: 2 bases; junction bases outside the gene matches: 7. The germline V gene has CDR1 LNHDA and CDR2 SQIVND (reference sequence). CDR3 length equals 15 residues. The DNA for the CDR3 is TGTGCCAGTTCCCGGACTAGCGGTTTCACAGATACGCAGTATTTT. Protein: CASSRTSGFTDTQYF.

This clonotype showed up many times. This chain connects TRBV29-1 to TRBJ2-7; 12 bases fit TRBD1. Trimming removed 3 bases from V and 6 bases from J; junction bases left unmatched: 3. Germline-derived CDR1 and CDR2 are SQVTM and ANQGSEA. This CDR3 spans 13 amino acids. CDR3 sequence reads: CSVEGQGAGEQYF. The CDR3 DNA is TGCAGCGTTGAGGGACAGGGGGCTGGCGAGCAGTACTTC.

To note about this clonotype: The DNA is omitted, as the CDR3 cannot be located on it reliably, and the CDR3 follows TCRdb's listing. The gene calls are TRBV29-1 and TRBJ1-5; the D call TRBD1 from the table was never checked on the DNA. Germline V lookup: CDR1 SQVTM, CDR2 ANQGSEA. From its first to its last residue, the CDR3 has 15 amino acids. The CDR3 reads CICSAVQGGNQPQHF.

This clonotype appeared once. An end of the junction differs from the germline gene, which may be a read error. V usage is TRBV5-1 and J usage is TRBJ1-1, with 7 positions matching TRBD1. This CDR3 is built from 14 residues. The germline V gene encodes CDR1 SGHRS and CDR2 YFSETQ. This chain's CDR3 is CASSSDRIRTEAFF. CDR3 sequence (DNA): TGTGCCAGCAGCTCGGACAGGATTAGGACTGAAGCTTTCTTT.

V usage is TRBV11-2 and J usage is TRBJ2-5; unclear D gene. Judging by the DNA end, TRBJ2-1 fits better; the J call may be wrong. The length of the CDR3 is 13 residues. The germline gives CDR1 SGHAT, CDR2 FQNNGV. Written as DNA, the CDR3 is TGTGCCAGCAGCTTCGTCCGGAGCGATGAGCAGTTCTTC. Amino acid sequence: CASSFVRSDEQFF.

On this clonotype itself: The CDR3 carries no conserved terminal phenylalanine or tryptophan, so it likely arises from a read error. DNA for the CDR3: TGTGCCAGCACCCAAACGAAGGTCGCTGGGGCCAACGTCCTGACTTCC. Translating it yields CASTQTKVAGANVLTS. V and J are TRBV27 and TRBJ2-6; unclear D gene. Trimming left V 7 bases short and J 2 bases short, with 15 bases between. From germline, CDR1 is MNHEY and CDR2 SMNVEV (reference sequence). The CDR3 extends over 16 amino acids.